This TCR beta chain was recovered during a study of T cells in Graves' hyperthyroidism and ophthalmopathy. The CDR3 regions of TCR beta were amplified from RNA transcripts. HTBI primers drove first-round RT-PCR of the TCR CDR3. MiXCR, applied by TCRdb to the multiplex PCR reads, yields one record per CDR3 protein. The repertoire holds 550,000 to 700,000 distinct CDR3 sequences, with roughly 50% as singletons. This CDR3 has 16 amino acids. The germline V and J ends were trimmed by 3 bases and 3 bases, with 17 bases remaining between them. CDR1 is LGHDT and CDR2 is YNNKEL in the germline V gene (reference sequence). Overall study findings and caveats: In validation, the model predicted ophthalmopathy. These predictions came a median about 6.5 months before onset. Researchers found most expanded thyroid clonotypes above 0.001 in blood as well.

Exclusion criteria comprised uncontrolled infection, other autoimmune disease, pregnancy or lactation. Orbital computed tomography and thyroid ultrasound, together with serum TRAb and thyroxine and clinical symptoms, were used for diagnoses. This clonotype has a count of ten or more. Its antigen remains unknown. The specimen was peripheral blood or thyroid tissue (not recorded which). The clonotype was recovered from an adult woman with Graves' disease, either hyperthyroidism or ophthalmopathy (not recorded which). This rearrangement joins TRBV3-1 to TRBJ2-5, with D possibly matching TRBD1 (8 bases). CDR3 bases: TGTGCCAGCAGCCAGCGGGGGACAGGCGACGAAGAGACCCAGTACTTC. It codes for CASSQRGTGDEETQYF.